A single sample gave rise to the 12 T cell receptor beta chains below, sequenced in a study of blood T cell repertoires in COVID-19. TCRdb keeps only in-frame clones here, not all; method: immunoSEQ multiplex PCR. Among more than 150,000 clones listed, approximately 82% were seen once. Sequencing was carried out using peripheral blood. Receptor source: a man in his 70s who had recovered from COVID-19.

The rearrangement uses TRBV5-1 and TRBJ2-1, with 7 bases identical to TRBD1. The V and J ends lost 2 bases and 0 bases, in that order; junction bases with no gene match: 2. Germline assignment: CDR1 SGHRS and CDR2 YFSETQ. There are 15 residues in the CDR3. CDR3 coding DNA: TGCGCCAGCAGCTTAACAGGGGACTCCTACAATGAGCAGTTCTTC. As protein: CASSLTGDSYNEQFF.

The gene calls are TRBV19 and TRBJ1-1, with D possibly matching TRBD1 (6 bases). CDR3 size: 15 residues. Per germline, CDR1 LNHDA and CDR2 SQIVND (reference sequence). V lost 5 bases and J lost 4, with 17 bases in between. In DNA form, the CDR3 reads TGTGCCAGTAGTTCATACAGGGACACGGGCACTGAAGCTTTCTTT. Its protein product is CASSSYRDTGTEAFF.

V gene TRBV28 combines with J gene TRBJ2-3; maybe TRBD2 (5 bases). The CDR3 totals 13 residues. CDR1 is MDHEN and CDR2 is SYDVKM in the germline V gene. Trimming removed 4 bases at V and 10 bases at J, with 15 bases between. As DNA, the CDR3 is TGTGCCAGCAGTTCACCTTCTAGCAGCGCGCAGTATTTT. As protein: CASSSPSSSAQYF.

The chain combines TRBV11-3 with TRBJ2-1; tentatively, D is TRBD1 (5 bases). From germline, CDR1 is SGHNT and CDR2 YENEEA. CDR3 size: 12 residues. CDR3 residues: CASGASYNEQFF. CDR3 nucleotide sequence: TGTGCTAGTGGGGCCTCCTACAATGAGCAGTTCTTC.

This clone has only a few counts. This sequence joins TRBV30 and TRBJ1-1; D is unresolved. The CDR3 has 11 residues. Germline CDR1 and CDR2: GTSNPN and SVGIG (reference sequence). Trimming took off 1 base at V and 6 bases at J, with 6 bases between the two ends. CDR3 bases: TGTGCCTGGAGTGAACTAGCTGAAGCTTTCTTT. The encoded protein is CAWSELAEAFF.

J is TRBJ2-7 and V is TRBV28; TRBD2 matches 13 bases. Germline CDR1 reads MDHEN; CDR2 reads SYDVKM. The ends lost 5 bases at V and 5 bases at J; junction bases unmatched: 6. This CDR3 comprises 15 residues. In DNA form, the CDR3 reads TGTGCCAGCAGTATAGGGACTAGCGGGATTCACGAGCAGTACTTC. Translating gives CASSIGTSGIHEQYF. The variable domain in full, completed from reference TRBV28 and TRBJ2-7, reads DVKVTQSSRYLVKRTGEKVFLECVQDMDHENMFWYRQDPGLGLRLIYFSYDVKMKEKGDIPEGYSVSREKKERFSLILESASTNQTSMYLCASSIGTSGIHEQYFGPGTRLTVT.

This chain connects TRBV10-3 to TRBJ2-1; D might be TRBD2 (6 bases). The germline V gene encodes CDR1 ENHRY and CDR2 SYGVKD. The CDR3 is 13 residues long. V lost 8 bases to trimming and J lost 8 bases, with 16 bases between them. In nucleotides, the CDR3 is TGTGCCATCGGAGCGGAGGGTCTCCATGAGCAGTTCTTC. It translates to CAIGAEGLHEQFF.

The V call is TRBV6-5, the J call TRBJ1-5, with D possibly TRBD1 on 5 matching bases. The CDR3 has 14 amino acids. With 6 bases removed from V and 2 bases from J, the gap between germline ends came to 11 bases. Per germline, CDR1 MNHEY and CDR2 SVGAGI. This CDR3 is CASSLGVGNQPQHF. The CDR3, as DNA: TGTGCCAGCAGCCTAGGGGTCGGCAATCAGCCCCAGCATTTT.

This clone was detected a few times. The chain couples TRBV11-2 to TRBJ2-1, with 7 bases matching TRBD1. CDR1 is SGHAT, CDR2 FQNNGV, per germline. V shed 8 bases and J 2 bases; nucleotides not matched to a gene: 6. The CDR3 consists of 14 residues. DNA for the CDR3: TGTGCCAGCGCCCGGGACAGCACCTACAATGAGCAGTTCTTC. Translated, it gives CASARDSTYNEQFF. The entire variable domain, with the rest obtained from reference TRBV11-2 and TRBJ2-1, is as follows: EAGVAQSPRYKIIEKRQSVAFWCNPISGHATLYWYQQILGQGPKLLIQFQNNGVVDDSQLPKDRFSAERLKGVDSTLKIQPAKLEDSAVYLCASARDSTYNEQFFGPGTRLTVL.

The chain links TRBV4-3 to TRBJ1-2; 8 bases match TRBD1. Losses at the gene ends were 0 bases for V and 6 bases for J; bases not matched to a gene: 12. The CDR3 is 17 residues long. CDR1 is LGHNA and CDR2 is YSLEER in the germline V gene. In nucleotides, the CDR3 is TGCGCCAGCAGCCAAGATATCCCACAGGGGGTGCGAAATGGCTACACCTTC. Its protein is CASSQDIPQGVRNGYTF.

The chain links TRBV10-1 to TRBJ2-5; 12 nucleotides line up with TRBD2. Per the germline V gene, CDR1 is WNHNN and CDR2 is SYGVQD (reference sequence). Trimming cost V 5 bases and J 5 bases; bases outside gene matches: 3. CDR3 length: 14 amino acids. The CDR3 spells CASSPGLAGETQYF. The CDR3 DNA reads as TGCGCCAGCAGTCCCGGACTAGCGGGGGAGACCCAGTACTTC.

CDR3 bases: TGTGCCTGGAGTGTAGGCAGGGGATTCACTGAAGCTTTCTTT. It specifies CAWSVGRGFTEAFF. The chain links TRBV30 to TRBJ1-1; possible D gene TRBD1, 6 bases. There are 14 residues in the CDR3. Germline loops: CDR1 GTSNPN, CDR2 SVGIG (reference sequence). V lost 0 bases and J lost 4, with 12 bases in between.